Each of the 2 T cell receptor beta chains below was sequenced from the same sample in a study of siplizumab effects on memory and regulatory T cells. The repertoire was sequenced with immunoSEQ multiplex PCR; TCRdb's copy has only in-frame clones and lacks some. The table has nearly 85,000 clones, approximately 95% seen once. Sequencing used CD8+ T cells sorted from blood. These receptor sequences come from a human donor in good health.

A single count supports this clone. The V call is TRBV29-1, the J call TRBJ2-7; the D gene is possibly TRBD1 (5 bases). Germline V gene sequence: CDR1 SQVTM, CDR2 ANQGSEA. Trimming shortened V by 3 bases and J by 6 bases, and 15 bases separated the two germline ends. This CDR3 has 13 residues. This CDR3 reads CSVDPGPRGEQYF. The CDR3 region has the DNA TGCAGCGTTGATCCAGGGCCAAGGGGCGAGCAGTACTTC.

The chain is built from TRBV11-3 and TRBJ2-7; possible D gene TRBD2, 5 bases. Per the germline V gene, CDR1 is SGHNT and CDR2 is YENEEA. The CDR3 consists of 13 residues. V gave up 1 base and J gave up 6 bases, with 10 bases separating them. The chain's CDR3 is CASSLVTGVEQYF. The CDR3 coding sequence is TGTGCCAGCAGCTTAGTTACCGGGGTCGAGCAGTACTTC.